The 30 T cell receptor beta chains below were found in one sample sequenced in a study of sequential checkpoint blockade in melanoma (dated by TCRdb to between 2019 and 2020). The intended sense of this specimen's treatment or condition label: randomized to nivolumab then ipilimumab (arm A) or the reverse (arm B). The protocol used for the library was the immunoSEQ multiplex PCR assay. TCRdb retrieved this table from immuneACCESS and kept in-frame rearrangements only. Not all clones are present; in checked studies, unresolved V genes account for under half, and no reason is known for the remainder. Across this sample there are under 40,000 clones, with less than 90% seen only once. The biggest ten clones account for over 20% of the sample. The input for sequencing was CD8+ T cells sorted from blood (inferred from file names), taken from a patient given nivolumab and ipilimumab in sequence. The receptors stem from a human donor with melanoma.

Points on this clone: Only one base separates this from a far larger clonotype, so it likely reflects a read error. The missing conserved phenylalanine or tryptophan at the end of this CDR3 makes a read error likely. The V and J genes are TRBV7-8 and TRBJ2-7; possibly TRBD1 for D (6 bases). Germline V CDR1 and CDR2: SGHVS, FQNEAQ. With 0 bases removed from V and 0 bases from J, the gap between germline ends came to 12 bases. The CDR3 runs 16 residues. The CDR3 coding sequence is TGTGCCAGCAGCTTAGCGCCGGGACAAAGCTCCTACGAGCAGTACTAC. It specifies CASSLAPGQSSYEQYY.

By sample fraction, this clone is medium-sized. The chain joins TRBV30 to TRBJ2-7, with D possibly matching TRBD2 (6 bases). CDR1 GTSNPN and CDR2 SVGIG come from the germline V gene (reference sequence). V was cut by 0 bases and J by 4 bases, with 10 bases left in between. The CDR3 sequence is 13 residues long. For the CDR3, the DNA is TGTGCCTGGAGTGTCGGGGGAACTTACGAGCAGTACTTC. Protein: CAWSVGGTYEQYF.

This chain links TRBV21-1 with TRBJ1-1. TRBV21-1 has pseudogene status. This CDR3 region has 17 residues. Written as DNA, the CDR3 is TGTGCCAGCAGCCCCCGCGAAAGGGATAGGGAGACCACTGAAGCTTTCTTT. Protein: CASSPRERDRETTEAFF.

V is TRBV14 and J is TRBJ2-2; tentatively, D is TRBD1 (6 bases). The ends were cut back, 8 bases at V and 3 bases at J, with 13 bases in the middle. The CDR3 length is 14 residues. Germline assignment: CDR1 SGHDN and CDR2 FVKESK. The chain's CDR3 is CASEGQGHTGELFF. CDR3 DNA sequence: TGTGCCAGCGAGGGACAAGGTCACACCGGGGAGCTGTTTTTT.

The chain links TRBV6-5 to TRBJ2-1; 11 nucleotides line up with TRBD2. This CDR3 has 15 residues. CDR1 is MNHEY, CDR2 SVGAGI, per germline. Germline trimming cut 6 bases from V and 3 bases from J; bases unmatched to any gene: 4. Here the CDR3 DNA reads TGTGCCAGCAGATACGGGACTAGCGGCTACAATGAGCAGTTCTTC. The encoded protein is CASRYGTSGYNEQFF.

This chain connects TRBV11-2 to TRBJ2-1; no clear D gene. V was clipped by 1 base and J by 8 bases, with 3 bases between them. The germline gives CDR1 SGHAT, CDR2 FQNNGV. CDR3 length: 11 amino acids. CDR3 nucleotides: TGTGCCAGCAGCTTAGCTCATGAGCAGTTCTTC. It translates to CASSLAHEQFF.

V gene TRBV18 combines with J gene TRBJ1-2, with TRBD1 matching over 7 bases. Losses at the gene ends were 11 bases for V and 0 bases for J; bases not matched to a gene: 9. Germline-derived CDR1 and CDR2 are KGHSH and LQKENI. The CDR3 length is 14 residues. The chain's CDR3 is CALLGQATNYGYTF. CDR3 in DNA: TGTGCCTTACTAGGACAGGCGACTAACTATGGCTACACCTTC. Drawing the rest from reference TRBV18 and TRBJ1-2, the complete variable domain is NAGVMQNPRHLVRRRGQEARLRCSPMKGHSHVYWYRQLPEEGLKFMVYLQKENIIDESGMPKERFSAEFPKEGPSILRIQQVVRGDSAAYFCALLGQATNYGYTFGSGTRLTVV.

The V gene is TRBV9, the J gene TRBJ2-3, with 8 nucleotides matching TRBD1. Losses at the gene ends were 4 bases for V and 5 bases for J; bases not matched to a gene: 9. The CDR3 runs 15 residues. The germline CDR1 and CDR2 sequences are SGDLS and YYNGEE. The CDR3 is CASSLQGARIDTQYF. CDR3 in DNA: TGTGCCAGCAGCTTGCAGGGGGCGCGTATAGATACGCAGTATTTT.

V usage is TRBV19 and J usage is TRBJ1-2, with 12 nucleotides matching TRBD1. The V segment lost 9 bases and the J segment 4 bases; nucleotides outside the gene matches: 12. CDR1 is LNHDA, CDR2 SQIVND, per germline (reference sequence). The CDR3 is made up of 16 amino acids. The CDR3 spells CASHGTGGVDVYGYTF. The DNA of the CDR3 is TGTGCCAGCCATGGGACAGGGGGCGTAGATGTCTATGGCTACACCTTC.

V and J are TRBV7-9 and TRBJ2-3; D ambiguous. This CDR3 contains 12 residues. V lost 8 bases to trimming and J lost 1 base, with 7 bases between them. Germline CDR1 reads SEHNR; CDR2 reads FQNEAQ (reference sequence). The CDR3 sequence: CASSRGTDTQYF. The CDR3, as DNA: TGTGCCAGCTCCCGGGGCACAGATACGCAGTATTTT. The whole variable domain, remainder taken from reference TRBV7-9 and TRBJ2-3, is DTGVSQNPRHKITKRGQNVTFRCDPISEHNRLYWYRQTLGQGPEFLTYFQNEAQLEKSRLLSDRFSAERPKGSFSTLEIQRTEQGDSAMYLCASSRGTDTQYFGPGTRLTVL.

A few counts support this clone. This sequence joins TRBV7-8 and TRBJ2-1; D is perhaps TRBD1 (5 bases). The CDR3 is 13 amino acids. The V end lost 3 bases, the J end lost 6 bases, and 9 bases lay between the germline ends. Germline-derived CDR1 and CDR2 are SGHVS and FQNEAQ. CDR3 amino acids: CASSLATVNEQFF. The CDR3 DNA reads TGTGCCAGCAGCTTGGCGACAGTCAATGAGCAGTTCTTC.

This clone was recorded only once. In nucleotides, the CDR3 is TGTGCCAGCAGCTTCTCCGACAGGTCCTCCTACGAGCAGTACTTC. Its protein is CASSFSDRSSYEQYF. The chain couples TRBV5-6 to TRBJ2-7; maybe TRBD1 (6 bases). Trimming shortened V by 2 bases and J by 0 bases, and 12 bases separated the two germline ends. The CDR3 sequence is 15 residues long. CDR1 SGHDT and CDR2 YYEEEE come from the germline V gene.

The chain recombines TRBV7-9 with TRBJ2-5, with D hard to call. The DNA matches TRBJ2-7 better at its end, which makes the J call doubtful. This CDR3 contains 12 residues. The germline CDR1 and CDR2 sequences are SEHNR and FQNEAQ (reference sequence). CDR3 nucleotide sequence: TGTGCCAGCAGCTTAGCACCTTACGAGCAGTACTTC. Translation gives CASSLAPYEQYF.

The chain combines TRBV19 with TRBJ2-7; 7 positions match TRBD2. J lost 2 bases, V lost 3 bases, and 1 base had no gene match. Germline CDR1 is LNHDA and CDR2 is SQIVND (reference sequence). The CDR3 length is 13 residues. In nucleotides, the CDR3 is TGTGCCAGTAGTATGGGACTAACCTACGAGCAGTACTTC. As protein: CASSMGLTYEQYF.

This clone was picked up a small number of times. The genes are TRBV29-1 and TRBJ2-7; TRBD1 might be the D (5 bases). Germline assignment: CDR1 SQVTM and CDR2 ANQGSEA. The length of the CDR3 is 12 residues. V was shortened by 6 bases and J by 2 bases, with 11 bases between the two germline ends. CDR3 nucleotides: TGCAGCGTGGGGTGGGGCCCCTACGAGCAGTACTTC. Protein: CSVGWGPYEQYF.

This clone is labeled medium-sized. The chain carries TRBV27 and TRBJ2-1, with 11 nucleotides matching TRBD2. The CDR3 is made up of 15 amino acids. In germline, CDR1 is MNHEY, CDR2 SMNVEV (reference sequence). The trim removed 3 bases at V and 3 bases at J, leaving 1 base unmatched. The CDR3 loop is CASSFLAGGYNEQFF. The CDR3 DNA reads as TGTGCCAGCAGTTTCCTAGCGGGAGGCTACAATGAGCAGTTCTTC.

This chain uses TRBV21-1 with TRBJ2-2; whether TRBD2, the table's D call, matches the DNA was not checked. TRBV21-1 is tagged as a pseudogene. CDR3 length: 16 residues. The CDR3 DNA sequence: TGTGCCAGCAGCAAAGTTCCTAGCGGGGTCCGTGGGGAGCTGTTTTTT. Protein product: CASSKVPSGVRGELFF.

The CDR3 region has the DNA TGCGCCAGCAGCCAAGCGGGATCCTACGAGCAGTACTTC. Translation: CASSQAGSYEQYF. This sequence joins TRBV4-3 and TRBJ2-7; perhaps TRBD2 as D (5 bases). In germline, CDR1 is LGHNA, CDR2 YSLEER. The CDR3 is 13 residues long. V was pared by 1 base and J by 1 base, with 5 bases between.

The chain links TRBV13 to TRBJ2-2, with 7 bases fitting TRBD1. There are 15 residues in the CDR3. With V trimmed by 6 bases and J by 7 bases, 11 bases remained unmatched. Per germline, CDR1 PRHDT and CDR2 FYEKMQ (reference sequence). The CDR3 nucleotides are TGTGCCAGCAGTTCCGTGGCACAGGGGTACGGGGAGCTGTTTTTT. Amino acid sequence: CASSSVAQGYGELFF.

V is TRBV28 and J is TRBJ2-7; no firm D call. Germline CDR1 MDHEN, CDR2 SYDVKM. Between the trimmed V and J ends, which lost 3 bases and 4 bases, there was a span of 7 bases. The CDR3 runs to 12 residues. CDR3 nucleotide sequence: TGTGCCAGCAGTTTTTCCGGGTACGAGCAGTACTTC. Translating gives CASSFSGYEQYF.

V gene TRBV13 combines with J gene TRBJ2-3; 7 bases map to TRBD1. V lost 2 bases and J lost 4; bases outside the gene matches: 3. This CDR3 region has 14 residues. The V gene's germline CDR1 is PRHDT and CDR2 FYEKMQ (reference sequence). The CDR3 protein is CASSLITGADTQYF. CDR3 coding DNA: TGTGCCAGCAGCTTAATTACAGGGGCAGATACGCAGTATTTT.

V and J are TRBV5-6 and TRBJ2-5; no clear D gene. The V end was cut by 0 bases, the J end by 1 base, with 4 bases between. The CDR3 is 13 amino acids. Germline values: CDR1 SGHDT, CDR2 YYEEEE. CDR3 sequence reads: CASSLAIQETQYF. CDR3 nucleotide sequence: TGTGCCAGCAGCTTGGCCATCCAAGAGACCCAGTACTTC.

A remark on this clone: This CDR3 is also generated by other DNA sequences in the sample. The V gene is TRBV7-2, the J gene TRBJ2-3; tentative D call: TRBD1 (6 bases). This CDR3 has 15 residues. V dropped 1 base and J dropped 0 bases, with 8 bases sitting between them. CDR1 and CDR2 (germline): SGHTA, FQGNSA. For the CDR3, the DNA is TGTGCCAGCAGCTTAGTGGGGGCGAGCACAGATACGCAGTATTTT. It yields the protein CASSLVGASTDTQYF.

The chain has TRBV10-3 and TRBJ2-5; D possibly corresponds to TRBD2 (5 bases). The J call may be mistaken, given a closer DNA end match to TRBJ2-7. CDR1 and CDR2 from the germline V gene are ENHRY and SYGVKD. The CDR3 consists of 12 residues. DNA of the CDR3: TGTGCCATCAGTGAGGCGGGCTACGAGCAGTACTTC. Translated, it gives CAISEAGYEQYF.

The chain has TRBV5-6 and TRBJ2-5, with D possibly TRBD2 on 6 matching bases. The CDR3 loop spans 14 amino acids. CDR1 SGHDT and CDR2 YYEEEE come from the germline V gene. Trimming pared 0 bases from V and 5 bases from J, leaving 11 bases between. Here the CDR3 reads CASSLAGGVETQYF. The CDR3 DNA reads as TGTGCCAGCAGCTTGGCCGGGGGAGTTGAGACCCAGTACTTC.

The V gene is TRBV7-9, the J gene TRBJ2-2; D is possibly TRBD2 (5 bases). Deletions cut 5 bases from V and 0 bases from J, with 10 bases between. The CDR3 length is 15 residues. The germline CDR1 and CDR2 sequences are SEHNR and FQNEAQ (reference sequence). The CDR3 reads CASSPRGTNTGELFF. DNA of the CDR3: TGTGCCAGCAGCCCTAGAGGGACGAACACCGGGGAGCTGTTTTTT.

This rearrangement joins TRBV27 to TRBJ2-3; 11 positions match TRBD2. CDR1 is MNHEY and CDR2 is SMNVEV in the germline V gene (reference sequence). The CDR3 is 16 residues long. V trimming: 5 bases; J trimming: 4 bases; junction bases outside the gene matches: 8. The CDR3 is CASSPLAGGVADTQYF. The CDR3, as DNA: TGTGCCAGCAGTCCCCTAGCGGGAGGTGTGGCAGATACGCAGTATTTT.

As regards this clone: The identical CDR3 is also encoded by other nucleotide sequences in the sample. The chain employs TRBV6-1 and TRBJ2-7; D may be TRBD2 (5 bases). With 3 bases removed from V and 2 bases from J, the gap between germline ends came to 5 bases. Germline CDR1 is MNHNS and CDR2 is SASEGT. The CDR3 length is 12 residues. The CDR3 spells CASSDGTYEQYF. CDR3 in DNA: TGTGCCAGCAGTGACGGGACCTACGAGCAGTACTTC.

The gene calls are TRBV7-9 and TRBJ2-5, with 14 positions matching TRBD2. Germline V gene sequence: CDR1 SEHNR, CDR2 FQNEAQ (reference sequence). The CDR3 length is 16 residues. Trimming took 4 bases from V and 5 from J; bases not matched to a gene: 6. CDR3 nucleotide sequence: TGTGCCAGCAGCTCGACTAGCGGGGGGGTTCGGGAGACCCAGTACTTC. It specifies CASSSTSGGVRETQYF.

This chain uses TRBV5-6 with TRBJ1-1; 9 bases map to TRBD1. V was pared by 2 bases and J by 0 bases, with 14 bases of the junction left unmatched. This CDR3 contains 19 residues. CDR1 is SGHDT, CDR2 YYEEEE, per germline. This CDR3 reads CASSFPFPTGGLLNTEAFF. CDR3 coding DNA: TGTGCCAGCAGCTTTCCATTTCCGACAGGGGGGCTATTGAACACTGAAGCTTTCTTT. Full variable domain (remainder filled in from reference TRBV5-6 and TRBJ1-1): DAGVTQSPTHLIKTRGQQVTLRCSPKSGHDTVSWYQQALGQGPQFIFQYYEEEERQRGNFPDRFSGHQFPNYSSELNVNALLLGDSALYLCASSFPFPTGGLLNTEAFFGQGTRLTVV.